This TCR beta chain came from a study of blood T cell repertoires in COVID-19. Study overall: Sources were T cells, B-cell-depleted T cells, or PBMCs; the material itself was cDNA or gDNA.

Measured with immunoSEQ multiplex PCR; TCRdb has only the in-frame clones, and not every one. Of about 33,000 clones in the sample, about 86% are singletons; the top ten hold approximately 6%. This clone was recorded once. This CDR3 has 14 residues. The V end lost 0 bases, the J end lost 2 bases, and 6 bases lay between the germline ends. The germline V gene encodes CDR1 SGDLS and CDR2 YYNGEE. This receptor was obtained from a woman of 80 years or more with active or convalescent COVID-19. The V gene is TRBV9, the J gene TRBJ1-3; D uncertain. The sample comprised peripheral blood. CDR3 sequence reads: CASSVASAGNTIYF. CDR3 DNA: TGTGCCAGCAGCGTAGCGAGTGCTGGAAACACCATATATTTT.